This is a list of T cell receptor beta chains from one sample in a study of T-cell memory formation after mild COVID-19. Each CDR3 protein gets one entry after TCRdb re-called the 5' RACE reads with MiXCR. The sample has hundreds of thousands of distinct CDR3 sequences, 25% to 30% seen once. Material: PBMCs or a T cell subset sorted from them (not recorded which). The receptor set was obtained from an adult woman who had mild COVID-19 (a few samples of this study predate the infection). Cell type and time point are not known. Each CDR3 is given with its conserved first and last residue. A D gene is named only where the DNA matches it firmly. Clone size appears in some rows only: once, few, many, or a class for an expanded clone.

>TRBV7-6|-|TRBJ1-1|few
CASSLGRGPNTEAFF
TGTGCCAGCAGCTTAGGGAGGGGCCCGAACACTGAAGCTTTCTTT
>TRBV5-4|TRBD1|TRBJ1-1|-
CASRTGGGEAFF
TGTGCCAGCAGGACAGGGGGCGGGGAAGCTTTCTTT
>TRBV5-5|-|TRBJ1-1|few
CASRLGRPNTEAFF
TGTGCCAGCAGACTGGGACGGCCGAACACTGAAGCTTTCTTT
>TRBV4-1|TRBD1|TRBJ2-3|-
CASSRGTVGTDTQYF
TGCGCCAGCAGCCGAGGGACAGTGGGCACAGATACGCAGTATTTT
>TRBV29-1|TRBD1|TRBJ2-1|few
CSVGWTGGNEQFF
TGCAGCGTTGGATGGACAGGGGGCAATGAGCAGTTCTTC
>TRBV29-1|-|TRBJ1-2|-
CSVEDLTGFGYTF
TGCAGCGTTGAAGATCTAACCGGGTTCGGCTACACCTTC
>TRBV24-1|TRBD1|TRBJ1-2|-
CATSDRTGGIYGYTF
TGTGCCACCAGTGACCGGACAGGGGGCATCTATGGCTACACCTTC
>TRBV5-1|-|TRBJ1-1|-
CASRQDGQPNTEAFF
TGCGCCAGCAGACAGGACGGACAGCCGAACACTGAAGCTTTCTTT
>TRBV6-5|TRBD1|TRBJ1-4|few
CASKTDGQGGEKLFF
TGTGCCAGCAAGACGGATGGACAGGGGGGCGAAAAACTGTTTTTT
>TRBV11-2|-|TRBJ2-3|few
CASSFRAKDTQYF
TGTGCCAGCAGCTTTAGGGCAAAAGATACGCAGTATTTT
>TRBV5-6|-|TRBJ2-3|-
CASNPLAPTGSDTQYF
TGTGCCAGCAACCCCCTCGCTCCGACGGGGTCGGATACGCAGTATTTT
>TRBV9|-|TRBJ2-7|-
CASSVGVSDSYEQYF
TGTGCCAGCAGCGTAGGTGTTAGCGACTCCTACGAGCAGTACTTC
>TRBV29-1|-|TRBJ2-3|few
CSVEVTRSTDTQYF
TGCAGCGTTGAGGTGACGCGAAGCACAGATACGCAGTATTTT
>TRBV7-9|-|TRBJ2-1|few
CASSFVEVYNEQFF
TGTGCCAGCAGCTTTGTGGAAGTCTACAATGAGCAGTTCTTC
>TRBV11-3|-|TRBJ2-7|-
CASSLATGSWYEQYF
TGTGCCAGCAGCTTAGCCACAGGAAGTTGGTACGAGCAGTACTTC
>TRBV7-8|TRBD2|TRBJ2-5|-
CASSLVSRGTETQYF
TGTGCCAGCAGCTTAGTTTCGCGGGGGACAGAGACCCAGTACTTC
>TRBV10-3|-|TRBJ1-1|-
CAISEGNTEAFF
TGTGCCATCAGTGAGGGGAACACTGAAGCTTTCTTT
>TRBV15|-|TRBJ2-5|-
CATSSRLGVETQYF
TGTGCCACCAGCAGTCGACTCGGTGTGGAGACCCAGTACTTC
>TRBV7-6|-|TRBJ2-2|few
CASSLATAGLGGELFF
TGTGCCAGCAGCTTAGCGACCGCAGGGCTGGGCGGGGAGCTGTTTTTT
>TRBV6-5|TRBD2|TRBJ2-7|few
CASSTGEGTSEQYF
TGTGCCAGCAGTACCGGGGAGGGAACGAGCGAGCAGTACTTC
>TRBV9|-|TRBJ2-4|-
CASSVATSWGAQYF
TGTGCCAGCAGCGTAGCGACTAGCTGGGGGGCTCAGTACTTC
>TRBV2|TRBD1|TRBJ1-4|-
CASSGQGREKLFF
TGTGCCAGCAGTGGACAGGGGAGGGAAAAACTGTTTTTT
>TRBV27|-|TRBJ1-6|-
CASSFMDGMNSPLHF
TGTGCCAGCAGTTTCATGGACGGGATGAATTCACCCCTCCACTTT
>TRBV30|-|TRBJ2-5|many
CAWRPWGKETQYF
TGTGCCTGGAGGCCCTGGGGGAAAGAGACCCAGTACTTC
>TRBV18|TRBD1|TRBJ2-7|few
CASSPNRGDEQYF
TGTGCCAGCTCACCCAACAGGGGGGACGAGCAGTACTTC
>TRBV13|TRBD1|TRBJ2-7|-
CASSFRDSLAYEQYF
TGTGCCAGCAGCTTCCGGGACAGCCTGGCCTACGAGCAGTACTTC
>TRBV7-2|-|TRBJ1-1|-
CASSTRVGTEAFF
TGTGCCAGCAGTACAAGGGTGGGCACTGAAGCTTTCTTT
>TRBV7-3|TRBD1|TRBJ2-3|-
CASSPRQGGDTQYF
TGTGCCAGCAGCCCAAGACAGGGTGGAGATACGCAGTATTTT
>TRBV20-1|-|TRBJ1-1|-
CSAFSLEPNTEAFF
TGCAGTGCTTTTTCCCTGGAACCGAACACTGAAGCTTTCTTT
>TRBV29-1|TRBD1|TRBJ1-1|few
CSVWTGRSTEAFF
TGCAGCGTTTGGACAGGGAGGAGCACTGAAGCTTTCTTT
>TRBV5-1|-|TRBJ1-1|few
CASSSRTTGNTEAFF
TGCGCCAGCAGCTCAAGGACGACGGGGAACACTGAAGCTTTCTTT
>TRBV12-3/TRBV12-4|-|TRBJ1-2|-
CASSNRTSSKLGYTF
TGTGCCAGCAGCAACAGGACTTCAAGCAAACTCGGCTACACCTTC
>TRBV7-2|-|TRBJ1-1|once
CASSTGLKSTEAFF
TGTGCCAGCAGTACAGGTCTTAAGTCCACTGAAGCTTTCTTT
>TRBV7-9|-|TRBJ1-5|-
CASSSNSGGQPQHF
TGTGCCAGCAGCTCAAACAGCGGGGGACAGCCCCAGCATTTT
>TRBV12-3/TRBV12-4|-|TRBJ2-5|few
CASSLRYREETQYF
TGTGCCAGCAGTTTAAGGTACAGGGAGGAGACCCAGTACTTC
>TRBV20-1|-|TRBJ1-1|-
CSARFTLGQRGMNTEAFF
TGCAGTGCTAGGTTTACATTGGGGCAGAGGGGCATGAACACTGAAGCTTTCTTT
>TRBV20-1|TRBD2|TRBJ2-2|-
CSAAGGAVTPVGGELFF
TGCAGTGCCGCGGGGGGGGCCGTGACCCCCGTAGGCGGGGAGCTGTTTTTT
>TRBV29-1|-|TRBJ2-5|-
CSVEGLTNSETQYF
TGCAGCGTTGAGGGACTTACCAATTCGGAGACCCAGTACTTC
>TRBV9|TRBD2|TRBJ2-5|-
CASSAGSGRGETQYF
TGTGCCAGCAGCGCCGGAAGCGGGAGGGGAGAGACCCAGTACTTC
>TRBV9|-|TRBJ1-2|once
CASSDTGGYYGYTF
TGTGCCAGCAGTGACACGGGAGGATACTATGGCTACACCTTC
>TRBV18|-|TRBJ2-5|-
CASSHRAEETQYF
TGTGCCAGCTCCCACCGGGCCGAAGAGACCCAGTACTTC
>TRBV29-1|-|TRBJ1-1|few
CSVILWENTEAFF
TGCAGCGTGATCCTTTGGGAGAACACTGAAGCTTTCTTT